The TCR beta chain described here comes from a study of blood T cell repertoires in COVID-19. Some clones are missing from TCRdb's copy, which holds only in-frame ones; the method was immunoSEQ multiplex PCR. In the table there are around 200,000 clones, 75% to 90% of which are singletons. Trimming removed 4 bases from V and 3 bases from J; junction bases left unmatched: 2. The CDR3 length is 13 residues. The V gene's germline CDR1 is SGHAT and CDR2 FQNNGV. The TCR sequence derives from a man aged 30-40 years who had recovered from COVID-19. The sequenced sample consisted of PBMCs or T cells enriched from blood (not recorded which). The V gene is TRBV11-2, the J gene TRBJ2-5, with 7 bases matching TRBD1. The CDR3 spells CASSSGQKETQYF. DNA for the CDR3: TGTGCCAGCAGCTCGGGACAGAAAGAGACCCAGTACTTC.